This T cell receptor beta chain is from a study of blood T cell repertoires in COVID-19. Looking at the study overall: The analysed material was cDNA or gDNA that came from T cells, B-cell-depleted T cells, or PBMCs.

Measured with immunoSEQ multiplex PCR; TCRdb has only the in-frame clones, and not every one. In the table there are hundreds of thousands of clones, around 83% of which are singletons. This clone came up once. What was sequenced was peripheral blood. The clonotype originates from a man older than 75 with acute or convalescent COVID-19.

The CDR3 nucleotides are TGTGCCAGCAGTGACGTGACAGCAAGCCTCGAAGCGGGAGACCACAATGAGCAGTTCTTC. Encoded protein: CASSDVTASLEAGDHNEQFF. V is TRBV6-4 and J is TRBJ2-1, with 8 bases aligning to TRBD2. J lost 5 bases, V lost 2 bases, and 20 bases had no gene match. The CDR3 covers 20 residues. Germline V CDR1 and CDR2: MRHNA, SNTAGT.